This T cell receptor (beta chain) stems from a study of cytomegalovirus exposure and HLA in healthy donors. Study details: In an earlier analysis, around 120 million unique TCR beta sequences were found from approximately 190 million T cells. Overall study results and limits: Roughly uniform sequencing depth across donors was assumed, possibly incorrectly. Previously analyzed data showed that most TCR beta V segments were productive at a frequency of about 87% or about 30%.

A multiplex PCR was run with 60 Vbeta primers and 13 Jbeta primers. Original analysis: The count from a later analysis was 79 million or so unique TCR beta chains, some 12 million of them shared. Measured with immunoSEQ multiplex PCR; TCRdb has only the in-frame clones, and not every one. That table gives V, J and clone size, and the DNA gave D and trimming. Of 200,000 or so clones listed, 78% are singletons. As for this clone: What it recognizes is unknown.

The sample comprised PBMCs. The source of this sequence is a woman in her 30s in good health and CMV-seropositive.

CDR3 nucleotide sequence: TGCAGCTCACAGGGGGATGGCTACACCTTC. It encodes CSSQGDGYTF. The J gene is TRBJ1-2, the V gene TRBV29-1; TRBD1 aligns across 8 bases. The CDR3 contains 10 residues. V trimming: 8 bases; J trimming: 6 bases; junction bases outside the gene matches: 2. Germline V gene lookup returns CDR1 SQVTM and CDR2 ANQGSEA.